Presented here are 15 T cell receptor beta chains from one specimen sequenced in a study of blood T cell repertoires in COVID-19. Profiling relied on immunoSEQ multiplex PCR, and the TCRdb table lists in-frame clones only, not all of them. The data hold about 100,000 clones, with roughly 90% observed a single time. Material: peripheral blood. The receptor source for this set is a man younger than 45 in a cohort sampled during active COVID-19.

CDR3 DNA sequence: TGTGCCAGCGGCCCCACTAGCGGGGGGGCATCTGAGCAGTTCTTC. This sequence encodes CASGPTSGGASEQFF. This rearrangement joins TRBV7-9 to TRBJ2-1, with 13 bases matching TRBD2. The trim removed 8 bases at V and 9 bases at J, leaving 10 bases unmatched. The V gene's germline CDR1 is SEHNR and CDR2 FQNEAQ (reference sequence). The CDR3 contains 15 residues.

The chain joins TRBV11-1 to TRBJ2-5; 8 bases line up with TRBD2. The junction had 5 bases not matched to a gene; V was cut back by 5 bases and J by 3 bases. Germline V CDR1 and CDR2: SGHAT, FQDESV (reference sequence). The CDR3 extends over 14 amino acids. This chain's CDR3 is CASSLGLVKETQYF. In nucleotides, the CDR3 is TGTGCCAGCAGCCTGGGACTAGTAAAAGAGACCCAGTACTTC.

This chain uses TRBV19 with TRBJ1-1, with D uncertain. Germline assignment: CDR1 LNHDA and CDR2 SQIVND (reference sequence). V was cut by 3 bases and J by 5 bases, with 13 bases left in between. CDR3 length: 14 residues. For the CDR3, the DNA is TGTGCCAGTAGTATTGGCGGGGTGCGAACTGAAGCTTTCTTT. Residues: CASSIGGVRTEAFF.

The gene calls are TRBV9 and TRBJ2-1; a weak D match, TRBD1 (5 bases). The CDR3 sequence is 15 residues long. V gave up 3 bases and J gave up 0 bases, with 10 bases separating them. From germline, CDR1 is SGDLS and CDR2 YYNGEE. The CDR3 region has the DNA TGTGCCAGCAGCGCTCAGGGTAGCTCCTACAATGAGCAGTTCTTC. Protein sequence: CASSAQGSSYNEQFF. Drawing the rest from reference TRBV9 and TRBJ2-1, the complete variable domain is DSGVTQTPKHLITATGQRVTLRCSPRSGDLSVYWYQQSLDQGLQFLIQYYNGEERAKGNILERFSAQQFPDLHSELNLSSLELGDSALYFCASSAQGSSYNEQFFGPGTRLTVL.

This clone was observed a handful of times. The genes are TRBV19 and TRBJ1-2; D remains ambiguous. Per the germline V gene, CDR1 is LNHDA and CDR2 is SQIVND (reference sequence). Trimming cost V 7 bases and J 3 bases, with 18 bases left between them. CDR3 length: 15 residues. CDR3 region: CASKLLNAPDYGYTF. The CDR3 DNA reads as TGTGCCAGTAAGCTATTAAACGCGCCGGACTATGGCTACACCTTC.

This rearrangement joins TRBV5-1 to TRBJ2-1, with TRBD2 matching over 7 bases. J lost 0 bases, V lost 0 bases, and 3 bases had no gene match. CDR3 size: 16 residues. In germline, CDR1 is SGHRS, CDR2 YFSETQ. CDR3 sequence (DNA): TGCGCCAGCAGCTTGGTCGGGAGGAGCTCCTACAATGAGCAGTTCTTC. It specifies CASSLVGRSSYNEQFF. The full variable domain, completed using reference TRBV5-1 and TRBJ2-1, is KAGVTQTPRYLIKTRGQQVTLSCSPISGHRSVSWYQQTPGQGLQFLFEYFSETQRNKGNFPGRFSGRQFSNSRSEMNVSTLELGDSALYLCASSLVGRSSYNEQFFGPGTRLTVL.

The chain joins TRBV7-9 to TRBJ2-1; TRBD2 aligns across 9 bases. V was pared by 5 bases and J by 6 bases, with 8 bases of the junction left unmatched. The length of the CDR3 is 15 residues. CDR1 SEHNR and CDR2 FQNEAQ come from the germline V gene (reference sequence). CDR3 in amino acids: CASSPAGGAGNEQFF. CDR3 sequence (DNA): TGTGCCAGCAGCCCCGCGGGGGGGGCCGGCAATGAGCAGTTCTTC. Combining the CDR3 with reference TRBV7-9 and TRBJ2-1 gives the whole variable domain DTGVSQNPRHKITKRGQNVTFRCDPISEHNRLYWYRQTLGQGPEFLTYFQNEAQLEKSRLLSDRFSAERPKGSFSTLEIQRTEQGDSAMYLCASSPAGGAGNEQFFGPGTRLTVL.

This chain connects TRBV2 to TRBJ1-5, with D tentatively TRBD1 (5 bases). The CDR3 contains 13 residues. V was cut by 7 bases and J by 9 bases, with 16 bases left in between. Germline CDR1 SNHLY, CDR2 FYNNEI. The DNA for the CDR3 is TGTGCCAGCAAGGGAGGGGTTCTTTCGCCCCAGCATTTT. It encodes CASKGGVLSPQHF.

The CDR3 DNA reads TGTGCCAGCAGCTTCTCCGGCACAGATACGCAGTATTTT. As protein: CASSFSGTDTQYF. This chain connects TRBV11-3 to TRBJ2-3, with D uncertain. The CDR3 contains 13 residues. V dropped 3 bases and J dropped 1 base, with 5 bases sitting between them. Germline CDR1 reads SGHNT; CDR2 reads YENEEA.

This clone was detected only once. J is TRBJ2-7 and V is TRBV3-1 (or the pseudogene TRBV3-2), with TRBD2 matching over 7 bases. The CDR3 runs 15 residues. Germline CDR1 is LGHDT and CDR2 is YNNKEL (reference sequence). V was pared by 1 base and J by 0 bases, with 3 bases of the junction left unmatched. The CDR3 spells CASSQAGGDSYEQYF. In DNA form, the CDR3 reads TGTGCCAGCAGCCAAGCTGGGGGGGACTCCTACGAGCAGTACTTC.

CDR3 DNA sequence: TGTGCCAGCAGTCAACAGGAAATGAACACTGAAGCTTTCTTT. This codes for CASSQQEMNTEAFF. The gene calls are TRBV2 and TRBJ1-1; a possible D gene is TRBD1 (5 bases). The CDR3 is 14 amino acids. V lost 5 bases to trimming and J lost 0 bases, with 10 bases between them. CDR1 and CDR2 (germline): SNHLY, FYNNEI.

This chain connects TRBV19 to TRBJ2-3, with 8 bases fitting TRBD2. Germline V CDR1 and CDR2: LNHDA, SQIVND (reference sequence). Trimming took 6 bases from V and 2 from J; bases not matched to a gene: 4. The CDR3 consists of 14 residues. The CDR3 DNA sequence: TGTGCCAGTAGACCGCGGGGGGCCACAGATACGCAGTATTTT. Protein sequence: CASRPRGATDTQYF.

The chain recombines TRBV4-3 with TRBJ2-5; TRBD1 agrees at 10 bases. Per the germline V gene, CDR1 is LGHNA and CDR2 is YSLEER. Trimming took 4 bases from V and 3 from J; bases not matched to a gene: 5. CDR3 length: 15 residues. This CDR3 reads CASSPYGQGEETQYF. For the CDR3, the DNA is TGCGCCAGCAGCCCCTATGGACAGGGGGAAGAGACCCAGTACTTC.

This clone was seen a handful of times. This chain joins TRBV25-1 and TRBJ1-2; D uncertain. CDR3 size: 16 residues. Trimming cost V 0 bases and J 4 bases, with 15 bases left between them. From germline, CDR1 is MGHDK and CDR2 SYGVNS. DNA of the CDR3: TGTGCCAGCAGTGAATATATGAGGCCCAACTCCTATGGCTACACCTTC. The encoded protein is CASSEYMRPNSYGYTF.

The V and J genes are TRBV7-8 and TRBJ2-3; 7 bases are a match to TRBD1. The ends lost 4 bases at V and 0 bases at J; junction bases unmatched: 7. Germline CDR1 SGHVS, CDR2 FQNEAQ. There are 16 residues in the CDR3. The CDR3 spells CASSSPTGLSTDTQYF. The CDR3 DNA sequence: TGTGCCAGCAGCTCACCGACAGGGCTGAGCACAGATACGCAGTATTTT.